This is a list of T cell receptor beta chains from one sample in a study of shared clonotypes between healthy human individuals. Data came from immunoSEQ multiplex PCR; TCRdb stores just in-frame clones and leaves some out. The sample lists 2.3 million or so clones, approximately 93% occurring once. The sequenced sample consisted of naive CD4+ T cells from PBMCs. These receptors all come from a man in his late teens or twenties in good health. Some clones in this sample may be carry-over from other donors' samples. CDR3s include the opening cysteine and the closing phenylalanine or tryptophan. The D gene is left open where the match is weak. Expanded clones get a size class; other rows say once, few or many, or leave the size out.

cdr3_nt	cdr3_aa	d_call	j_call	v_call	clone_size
TGTGCCAGCAGGACTAGCGGCCAAGAGACCCAGTACTTC	CASRTSGQETQYF	TRBD2	TRBJ2-5	TRBV2	NA
TGTGCCAGCAGCTTAGTGCCAGGGCCCCCCTACGAGCAGTACTTC	CASSLVPGPPYEQYF	NA	TRBJ2-7	TRBV7-9	NA
TGTGCCACCAGCGGAGAGGACAGGTCGTACAATGAGCAGTTCTTC	CATSGEDRSYNEQFF	TRBD1	TRBJ2-1	TRBV15	NA
TGTGCCAGCAGCCGAGCGGGACAGGGAGCAGATACGCAGTATTTT	CASSRAGQGADTQYF	TRBD1	TRBJ2-3	TRBV6-1	NA
TGTGCCAGCAGCCTCGAGGAGGGCACAGATACGCAGTATTTT	CASSLEEGTDTQYF	NA	TRBJ2-3	TRBV6-4	NA
TGCGCCAGCAGCCAGGGGACAGGGGGCATTGGCTACACCTTC	CASSQGTGGIGYTF	TRBD1	TRBJ1-2	TRBV4-1	NA
TGCAGCGTTGAAGATTGGAACAGGGGGCAAGAGACCCAGTACTTC	CSVEDWNRGQETQYF	TRBD1	TRBJ2-5	TRBV29-1	NA
TGTGCCAGCAGTGCGACAGTGGGTTCTGGGGCCAACGTCCTGACTTTC	CASSATVGSGANVLTF	NA	TRBJ2-6	TRBV28	NA
TGTGCCAGCAGTTTCCTCGAGGGGCGCACAGATACGCAGTATTTT	CASSFLEGRTDTQYF	NA	TRBJ2-3	TRBV27	NA
TGTGCCAGCAGCTCACTAGCGGACACAACCTACGAGCAGTACTTC	CASSSLADTTYEQYF	TRBD2	TRBJ2-7	TRBV5-4	NA
TGTGCCAGTAGTATGGGCCAGGGGGCGTATGGCTACACCTTC	CASSMGQGAYGYTF	TRBD1	TRBJ1-2	TRBV19	NA
TGTGCCAGCAGTCCCCAGTCGCTGGCGTACGAGCAGTACTTC	CASSPQSLAYEQYF	NA	TRBJ2-7	TRBV28	NA
TGTGCCAGCAGCGCGACCGGGACAGCTAATTCACCCCTCCACTTT	CASSATGTANSPLHF	TRBD1	TRBJ1-6	TRBV7-9	NA
TGTGCCAGCTCACCAACGGGACAGGAAAGGGCCCAGTACTTC	CASSPTGQERAQYF	TRBD1	TRBJ2-5	TRBV18	NA
TGTGCCAGCAGCCGAGGACAGGATCAAGAGACCCAGTACTTC	CASSRGQDQETQYF	TRBD1	TRBJ2-5	TRBV11-3	NA
TGTGCCAGCTCCCTGCTGATTGCGGATAGCTCCTACGAGCAGTACTTC	CASSLLIADSSYEQYF	NA	TRBJ2-7	TRBV18	NA
TGTGCCAGCAGTGAGAGACTAGGCCCCAGTCAGGAGCAGTACTTC	CASSERLGPSQEQYF	NA	TRBJ2-7	TRBV2	NA
TGTGCCACCAAAAATACCGCAACTAATGAAAAACTGTTTTTT	CATKNTATNEKLFF	NA	TRBJ1-4	TRBV15	NA
TGTGCCAGCCGCGCCCCGCAAAGAATAGCGGGAGGACAGAGAAGAAACTATGGCTACACCTTC	CASRAPQRIAGGQRRNYGYTF	NA	TRBJ1-2	TRBV21-1	NA
TGTGCCAGCAGTTTACTCGCCAGGGGTGGCTCTGGGGCCAACGTCCTGACTTTC	CASSLLARGGSGANVLTF	NA	TRBJ2-6	TRBV27	once